One sample yielded the 5 T cell receptor beta chains listed below, sequenced in a study of human T cells and chemical hapten exposure. As to time point: pre-sensitization, week 0. Treatment of the sample: therapeutic diphenylcyclopropenone sensitization with weekly scalp DPC. TCRdb reanalysed the RACE reads using MiXCR and keeps one entry per CDR3 protein. The sample has approximately 370,000 distinct CDR3 sequences, about 5.4% seen once. The specimen was whole blood, collected in connection with sensitization to the hapten diphenylcyclopropenone (DPC). These receptors originate from a woman under 30 with alopecia areata. Some clones in this sample may be carry-over from other donors' samples.

This clonotype was counted between two and nine times. The chain joins TRBV7-2 to TRBJ2-2; D call uncertain. Per germline, CDR1 SGHTA and CDR2 FQGNSA. Trimming removed 9 bases from V and 0 bases from J, with 8 bases in between. The CDR3 consists of 13 residues. The CDR3 spells CASAPTNTGELFF. The CDR3 nucleotides are TGTGCCAGTGCCCCGACGAACACCGGGGAGCTGTTTTTT.

This clonotype was counted between two and nine times. This chain joins TRBV6-1 and TRBJ2-3; the D is unclear. V gave up 2 bases and J gave up 5 bases, with 11 bases separating them. Germline assignment: CDR1 MNHNS and CDR2 SASEGT. The CDR3 has 14 amino acids. The CDR3 protein is CASSETFLGDTQYF. CDR3 nucleotides: TGTGCCAGCAGTGAAACGTTTTTGGGAGATACGCAGTATTTT.

Concerning this clonotype itself: This could be a read error, since a much larger clone is one nucleotide away. The rearrangement uses TRBV20-1 and TRBJ2-7; D ambiguous. In germline, CDR1 is DFQATT, CDR2 SNEGSKA (reference sequence). CDR3 length: 14 amino acids. Trimming removed 1 base at V and 0 bases at J, with 10 bases between. The CDR3 spells CSARVTSSSYEQYF. The CDR3, as DNA: TGCAGTGCTAGAGTTACAAGTAGCTCCTACGAGCAGTACTTC.

The table lists this clonotype with a few counts. The chain recombines TRBV6-5 with TRBJ1-1, with D uncertain. V was trimmed by 6 bases and J by 4 bases, leaving 12 bases between them. The CDR3 runs to 13 residues. Germline V lookup: CDR1 MNHEY, CDR2 SVGAGI. The CDR3 sequence: CASSFSGGTEAFF. DNA of the CDR3: TGTGCCAGCAGCTTCTCTGGTGGCACTGAAGCTTTCTTT.

This clonotype was picked up many times. J is TRBJ2-3 and V is TRBV4-3; TRBD2 agrees at 8 bases. The CDR3 is made up of 16 amino acids. Germline trimming cut 0 bases from V and 4 bases from J; bases unmatched to any gene: 6. Germline-derived CDR1 and CDR2 are LGHNA and YSLEER. The CDR3 is CASSQEVSGVADTQYF. The CDR3 nucleotides read TGCGCCAGCAGCCAAGAAGTTAGCGGGGTAGCAGATACGCAGTATTTT.